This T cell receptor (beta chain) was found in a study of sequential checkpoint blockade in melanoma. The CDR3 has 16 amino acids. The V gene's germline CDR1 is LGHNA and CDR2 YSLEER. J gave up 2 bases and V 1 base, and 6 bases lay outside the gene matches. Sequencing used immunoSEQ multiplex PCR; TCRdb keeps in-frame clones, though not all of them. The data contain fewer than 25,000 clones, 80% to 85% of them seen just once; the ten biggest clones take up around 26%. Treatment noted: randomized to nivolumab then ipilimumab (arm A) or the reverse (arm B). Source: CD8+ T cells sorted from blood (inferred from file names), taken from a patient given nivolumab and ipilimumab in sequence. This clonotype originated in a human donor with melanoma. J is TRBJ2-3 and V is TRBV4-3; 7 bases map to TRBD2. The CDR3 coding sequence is TGCGCCAGCAGCCAAGGAGCTAGCGGAATCACAGATACGCAGTATTTT. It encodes CASSQGASGITDTQYF.